This TCR beta chain was sequenced in a study of T cell responses to AZD1222 COVID-19 vaccine. Study findings and constraints: The sample set comprised mostly white British donors with more females, and clonal diversity was possibly underestimated.

As concerns this clone: Its antigen remains unknown.

Produced via immunoSEQ multiplex PCR; TCRdb's table is partial and in-frame only. The sample lists 120,000 or so clones, 70% to 90% occurring once. This specimen consisted of peripheral blood, obtained on day 0 of AZD1222 vaccination. This sequence was found in an adult in good health.

The CDR3 protein is CASSLSLGGYTEAFF. CDR3 DNA sequence: TGTGCCAGCAGCCTTTCGTTAGGGGGTTACACTGAAGCTTTCTTT. V and J are TRBV11-2 and TRBJ1-1; possible D gene TRBD1, 6 bases. Germline V CDR1 and CDR2: SGHAT, FQNNGV. V lost 5 bases and J 3 bases, leaving 16 bases between the germline ends. The CDR3 loop spans 15 amino acids.